Listed below are T cell receptor beta chains from one sample, sequenced in a study of graft-versus-host responses after intestinal transplantation. Their target antigens are unknown. Some clones are missing from TCRdb's copy, which holds only in-frame ones; the method was immunoSEQ multiplex PCR. The table has approximately 99,000 clones, 90% to 95% seen once. The specimen was unstimulated CD4+ T cells sorted from spleen or lymph node cells, collected before transplant. The receptors were sampled from a human donor who was the organ donor for an intestinal transplant. Each CDR3 is given with its conserved first and last residue. D genes are given only for firm matches. Clone size is stated in some rows and not others, as once, few, many or a class when expanded.

TRBJ1-1,TRBV5-1,NA,TRBD1,CASSLLDRGRGNTEAFF,TGCGCCAGCAGCCTGTTGGACAGGGGAAGGGGGAACACTGAAGCTTTCTTT
TRBJ2-7,TRBV10-1,few,NA,CASSERLGTSYEQYF,TGCGCCAGCAGTGAAAGGTTGGGGACATCCTACGAGCAGTACTTC
TRBJ1-5,TRBV11-3,NA,TRBD1,CASSSQTGSQYCNQPQHF,TGTGCCAGCAGCTCCCAGACAGGGTCCCAATATTGCAATCAGCCCCAGCATTTT
TRBJ2-7,TRBV28,NA,TRBD1,CASSPPEGQGAVEQYF,TGTGCCAGCAGTCCTCCCGAGGGACAGGGGGCGGTCGAGCAGTACTTC
TRBJ2-7,TRBV27,NA,TRBD2,CASSLRTSGGPIRPYLYEQYF,TGTGCCAGCAGTTTAAGAACTAGCGGGGGCCCCATTCGCCCTTACCTCTACGAGCAGTACTTC
TRBJ2-1,TRBV4-3,NA,NA,CASSQNHAPTGSKLF,TGCGCCAGCAGCCAAAACCATGCCCCGACCGGGAGTAAGCTCTTC
TRBJ2-7,TRBV5-6,NA,TRBD1,CASSSPGQGYYEQYF,TGTGCCAGCAGCAGCCCGGGACAGGGGTACTACGAGCAGTACTTC
TRBJ1-5,TRBV4-2,NA,TRBD1,CASSPRQGPGQPQHF,TGTGCCAGCAGCCCCCGACAGGGACCGGGTCAGCCCCAGCATTTT
TRBJ2-1,TRBV6-4,NA,TRBD2,CASSDGTSGYNEQFF,TGTGCCAGCAGTGATGGGACTAGCGGTTACAATGAGCAGTTCTTC
TRBJ1-1,TRBV18,NA,NA,CASSPAGGVNTEAFF,TGTGCCAGCTCACCGGCGGGAGGGGTGAACACTGAAGCTTTCTTT
TRBJ2-7,TRBV18,NA,TRBD1,CASSPRDRGGYEQYF,TGTGCCAGCTCACCAAGGGACAGGGGGGGCTACGAGCAGTACTTC
TRBJ1-1,TRBV10-2,NA,NA,CASSGGGGRTEAFF,TGCGCCAGCAGCGGCGGGGGGGGAAGGACTGAAGCTTTCTTT
TRBJ2-3,TRBV29-1,NA,NA,CSVAPRVIWADTQYF,TGCAGCGTTGCCCCGCGGGTGATATGGGCAGATACGCAGTATTTT
TRBJ2-7,TRBV7-9,NA,NA,CASSLRYEQYF,TGTGCCAGCAGCCTCCGTTACGAGCAGTACTTC
TRBJ2-1,TRBV5-1,NA,TRBD2,CASSPGLAGGGNEQFF,TGCGCCAGCAGCCCGGGACTAGCGGGGGGCGGTAATGAGCAGTTCTTC
TRBJ1-6,TRBV28,NA,NA,CASRTPGGAYSPLHF,TGTGCCAGCAGGACACCCGGGGGGGCCTATTCACCCCTCCACTTT
TRBJ2-7,TRBV4-1,NA,TRBD1,CASSRGQGNYEQYF,TGCGCCAGCAGCCGCGGACAGGGAAACTACGAGCAGTACTTC
TRBJ1-2,TRBV10-3,NA,TRBD1,CAISEGQGRYGYTF,TGTGCCATCAGTGAGGGACAGGGGAGGTATGGCTACACCTTC
TRBJ2-3,TRBV7-9,once,TRBD2,CASRRTSSTDTQYF,TGTGCCAGCAGGCGGACTAGTAGCACAGATACGCAGTATTTT
TRBJ1-1,TRBV6-4,NA,NA,CASRPTGSGTEAFF,TGTGCCAGCAGGCCTACAGGGTCGGGCACTGAAGCTTTCTTT
TRBJ1-2,TRBV5-1,NA,TRBD1,CASSPDRVAYGYTF,TGCGCCAGCAGCCCCGACAGGGTAGCCTATGGCTACACCTTC
TRBJ2-5,TRBV5-1,NA,NA,CASSRGGRGRQETQYF,TGCGCCAGCAGCCGGGGAGGCAGGGGGAGGCAAGAGACCCAGTACTTC
TRBJ1-5,TRBV28,NA,TRBD1,CASTTGGSNQPQHF,TGTGCCAGCACGACAGGGGGTAGCAATCAGCCCCAGCATTTT
TRBJ2-3,TRBV4-1,NA,TRBD2,CASSHIIGIAGESTDTQYF,TGCGCCAGCAGCCACATAATCGGGATAGCGGGGGAGAGCACAGATACGCAGTATTTT
TRBJ1-1,TRBV5-1,NA,TRBD1,CASSFPLRGRFKNTEAFF,TGCGCCAGCAGCTTCCCTCTCAGGGGGCGCTTCAAGAACACTGAAGCTTTCTTT
TRBJ2-5,TRBV4-1,NA,TRBD2,CASSRTSGGSQETQYF,TGCGCCAGCAGCCGAACTAGCGGGGGGTCACAAGAGACCCAGTACTTC
TRBJ2-1,TRBV19,NA,TRBD2,CASSLQGSGGVLNEQFF,TGTGCCAGTAGTCTCCAGGGAAGCGGGGGGGTCTTAAATGAGCAGTTCTTC
TRBJ1-1,TRBV10-3,NA,NA,CAISEQPNTEAFF,TGTGCCATCAGTGAACAGCCGAACACTGAAGCTTTCTTT
TRBJ1-4,TRBV28,NA,TRBD1,CAARTGGREKLFF,TGTGCCGCGCGGACAGGGGGCCGAGAAAAACTGTTTTTT
TRBJ2-2,TRBV9,NA,TRBD2,CASSVATGDGGAHGELFF,TGTGCCAGCAGCGTAGCTACCGGAGACGGGGGGGCCCACGGGGAGCTGTTTTTT